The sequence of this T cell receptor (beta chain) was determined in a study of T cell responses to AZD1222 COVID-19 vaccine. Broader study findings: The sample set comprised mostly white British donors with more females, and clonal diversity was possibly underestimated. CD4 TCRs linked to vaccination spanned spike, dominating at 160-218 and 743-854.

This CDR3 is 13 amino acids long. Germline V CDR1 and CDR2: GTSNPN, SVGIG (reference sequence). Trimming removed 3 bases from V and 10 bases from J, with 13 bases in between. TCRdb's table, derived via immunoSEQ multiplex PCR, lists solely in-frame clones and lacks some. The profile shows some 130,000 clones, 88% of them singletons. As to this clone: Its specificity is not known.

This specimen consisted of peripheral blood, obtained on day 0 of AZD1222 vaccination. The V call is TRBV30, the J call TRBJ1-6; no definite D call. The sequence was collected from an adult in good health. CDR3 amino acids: CAWRTGRESPLHF. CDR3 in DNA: TGTGCCTGGAGGACCGGTCGGGAATCACCCCTCCACTTT.